The 7 T cell receptor beta chains presented below share a single source sample, sequenced in a study of early T cells in non-severe SARS-CoV-2 infection. TCRdb itself ran the 5' RACE reads through MiXCR, one entry per CDR3 protein. This table has about 24,000 distinct CDR3 sequences, 3.6% appearing once. The sample comprised whole blood. The receptors were gathered from an adult who was a healthcare worker with PCR-confirmed SARS-CoV-2 infection or an uninfected control (not recorded which).

This clonotype was picked up a small number of times. V usage is TRBV5-4 and J usage is TRBJ2-1; 8 nucleotides align to TRBD2. This CDR3 spans 13 amino acids. Germline values: CDR1 SGHNT, CDR2 YYREEE (reference sequence). With V trimmed by 4 bases and J by 6 bases, 3 bases remained unmatched. CDR3 in DNA: TGTGCCAGCAGCCAAACTAGCGGCAATGAGCAGTTCTTC. This codes for CASSQTSGNEQFF. Based on the CDR3 plus reference TRBV5-4 and TRBJ2-1, the full variable domain is ETGVTQSPTHLIKTRGQQVTLRCSSQSGHNTVSWYQQALGQGPQFIFQYYREEENGRGNFPPRFSGLQFPNYSSELNVNALELDDSALYLCASSQTSGNEQFFGPGTRLTVL.

By sample share, this clonotype is medium-sized. The chain carries TRBV20-1 and TRBJ1-1; 8 nucleotides line up with TRBD1. Germline trimming cut 1 base from V and 5 bases from J; bases unmatched to any gene: 3. Germline CDR1 reads DFQATT; CDR2 reads SNEGSKA (reference sequence). This CDR3 region has 13 residues. CDR3 in DNA: TGCAGTGCTAGAGTCCAGGGGGCGACTGAAGCTTTCTTT. Protein sequence: CSARVQGATEAFF.

This clonotype was picked up many times. The chain joins TRBV5-6 to TRBJ2-1, with TRBD2 matching over 9 bases. Germline CDR1 SGHDT, CDR2 YYEEEE. The length of the CDR3 is 15 residues. With 4 bases clipped from V and 3 bases from J, the junction kept 5 bases outside the gene matches. The CDR3 loop is CASSPRTSVYNEQFF. The CDR3 region has the DNA TGTGCCAGCAGCCCCCGGACTAGCGTCTACAATGAGCAGTTCTTC.

The chain couples TRBV24-1 to TRBJ2-7; a possible D gene is TRBD2 (6 bases). V was cut by 7 bases and J by 6 bases, with 15 bases left in between. CDR1 KGHDR and CDR2 SFDVKD come from the germline V gene. The CDR3 has 13 amino acids. CDR3 sequence: CATRRQRVCEQYF. For the CDR3, the DNA is TGTGCCACCAGAAGACAGCGGGTTTGCGAGCAGTACTTC.

The chain is built from TRBV14 and TRBJ2-7; a possible D gene is TRBD1 (6 bases). The CDR3 totals 14 residues. V was trimmed by 7 bases and J by 5 bases, leaving 18 bases between them. Per the germline V gene, CDR1 is SGHDN and CDR2 is FVKESK. The CDR3: CASNLAPRGNEQYF. The CDR3 region has the DNA TGTGCCAGCAACTTGGCCCCGAGGGGGAACGAGCAGTACTTC.

This clonotype was counted many times. The chain employs TRBV7-2 and TRBJ2-7; 8 bases fit TRBD1. The CDR3 extends over 16 amino acids. Germline lookup yields CDR1 SGHTA and CDR2 FQGNSA. J was trimmed by 4 bases and V by 2 bases; bases with no gene match: 10. CDR3 sequence: CASSLFMGTGPYEQYF. The CDR3 coding sequence is TGTGCCAGCAGCTTATTCATGGGGACAGGACCTTACGAGCAGTACTTC.

This clonotype has a count of ten or more. This chain connects TRBV5-8 to TRBJ2-4; possibly TRBD1 for D (5 bases). The CDR3 extends over 15 amino acids. The V end was cut by 5 bases, the J end by 0 bases, with 12 bases between. Per the germline V gene, CDR1 is SGHTS and CDR2 is YDEGEE. The CDR3 DNA follows: TGTGCCAGCAGTTCTCAGGGCCTAGCCAAAAACATTCAGTACTTC. This translates into CASSSQGLAKNIQYF.